This TCR beta chain was sequenced during a study of cytomegalovirus exposure and HLA in healthy donors. Study-wide findings and caveats: Within an earlier analysis, most TCR beta V segments proved productive either about 90% or about 30% of the time.

Primers: 60 Vbeta forward and 13 Jbeta reverse. Source study methods: In a later analysis, of tens of millions of unique beta chains, roughly 10 million appeared in at least two donors. TCRdb's table, derived via immunoSEQ multiplex PCR, lists solely in-frame clones and lacks some. The V and J calls and clone size are taken from that table; D and trimming were inferred from the DNA. This sample's clone table lists 100,000 to 150,000 clones. V dropped 3 bases and J dropped 5 bases, with 16 bases sitting between them. Germline-derived CDR1 and CDR2 are MDHEN and SYDVKM. The CDR3 has 15 amino acids. A remark on this clone: What it recognizes is unknown.

The receptor comes from a woman between 35 and 50 years old in good health and CMV-seronegative. V gene TRBV28 combines with J gene TRBJ1-1, with a weak D call TRBD1 (5 bases). Specimen: PBMCs. The CDR3 DNA is TGTGCCAGCAGTTTTCTTAGGGGTACGAAAACTGAAGCTTTCTTT. Protein: CASSFLRGTKTEAFF.